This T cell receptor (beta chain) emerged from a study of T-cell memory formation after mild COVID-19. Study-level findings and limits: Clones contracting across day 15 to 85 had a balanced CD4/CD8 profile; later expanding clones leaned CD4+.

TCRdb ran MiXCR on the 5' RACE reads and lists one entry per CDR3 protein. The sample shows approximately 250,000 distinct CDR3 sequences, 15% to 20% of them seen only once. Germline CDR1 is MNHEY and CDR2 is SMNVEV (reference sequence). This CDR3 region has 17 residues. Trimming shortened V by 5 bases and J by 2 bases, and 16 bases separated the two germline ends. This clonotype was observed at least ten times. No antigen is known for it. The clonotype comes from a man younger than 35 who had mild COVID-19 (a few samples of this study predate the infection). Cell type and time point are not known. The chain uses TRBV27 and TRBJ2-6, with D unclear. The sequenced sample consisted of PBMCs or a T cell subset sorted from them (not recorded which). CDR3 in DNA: TGTGCCAGCAGTCCCATGGTGGGTGTCGCTGGGGCCAACGTCCTGACTTTC. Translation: CASSPMVGVAGANVLTF.